The T cell receptor (beta chain) under discussion was sequenced for a study of T cell responses to AZD1222 COVID-19 vaccine. Study results and caveats: Elevations in Spike-specific TCR breadth and depth followed administration of two AZD1222 doses. The donors showed a predominance of white British ancestry and of females, with possible underestimation of clonal diversity. The study found vaccine-associated CD4 TCRs spanning spike, dominant at 160-218 and 743-854. Recipients of AZD1222 seropositive at baseline numbered only 5 or 6.

Here immunoSEQ multiplex PCR was the method, and the copy in TCRdb shows in-frame clones only, minus some. The data contain 150,000 to 200,000 clones, more than 85% of them seen just once; the ten biggest clones take up about 3.9%. Trimming shortened V by 3 bases and J by 1 base, and 3 bases separated the two germline ends. The CDR3 sequence is 12 residues long. From germline, CDR1 is SEHNR and CDR2 FQNEAQ (reference sequence). As regards this clone: Its antigen is as yet unknown.

Sequenced here: peripheral blood, sampled on day 0 of AZD1222 vaccination. The clonotype originates from an adult in good health. The chain uses TRBV7-9 and TRBJ1-1, with unresolved D. Here the CDR3 DNA reads TGTGCCAGCAGCTTTGGGAACACTGAAGCTTTCTTT. Protein: CASSFGNTEAFF. The full variable domain, its missing parts supplied by reference TRBV7-9 and TRBJ1-1, is DTGVSQNPRHKITKRGQNVTFRCDPISEHNRLYWYRQTLGQGPEFLTYFQNEAQLEKSRLLSDRFSAERPKGSFSTLEIQRTEQGDSAMYLCASSFGNTEAFFGQGTRLTVV.